The 28 T cell receptor beta chains presented below share a single source sample, sequenced in a study of PD-1 blockade in classical Hodgkin lymphoma. Measured with immunoSEQ multiplex PCR; TCRdb has only the in-frame clones, and not every one. The sample includes approximately 21,000 clones, about 83% of them seen just once. Sample time point: newly diagnosed, previously untreated cHL patient sample. Magnetic negative selection, applied to thawed PBMCs, was used to isolate the CD8+ T cells. Sequenced input: CD8+ T cells from blood. All receptors derive from a human donor with classical Hodgkin lymphoma.

The chain recombines TRBV27 with TRBJ1-1; TRBD1 aligns across 8 bases. Germline assignment: CDR1 MNHEY and CDR2 SMNVEV (reference sequence). The CDR3 extends over 15 amino acids. The V segment lost 5 bases and the J segment 7 bases; nucleotides outside the gene matches: 12. CDR3 nucleotide sequence: TGTGCCAGCAGTCCCGAAGGACAGGGATGGGATGAAGCTTTCTTT. This encodes CASSPEGQGWDEAFF.

The chain joins TRBV4-1 to TRBJ2-7, with 9 bases lining up with TRBD1. V lost 5 bases to trimming and J lost 6 bases; unmatched junction nucleotides: 2. Germline CDR1 MGHRA, CDR2 YSYEKL. The CDR3 is 12 amino acids. The CDR3 sequence is CASSRTGVEQYF. CDR3 nucleotide sequence: TGCGCCAGCAGCAGGACAGGGGTCGAGCAGTACTTC.

This clone was counted only a few times. CDR3 region: CASSSARTISYNSPLHF. CDR3 coding DNA: TGTGCCAGCAGCTCAGCTAGGACGATCTCCTATAATTCACCCCTCCACTTT. The J gene is TRBJ1-6, the V gene TRBV7-9; D is undetermined. The length of the CDR3 is 17 residues. Trimming cost V 4 bases and J 0 bases, with 13 bases left between them. CDR1 is SEHNR, CDR2 FQNEAQ, per germline (reference sequence).

This clone has only one observation. V gene TRBV28 combines with J gene TRBJ1-4; 7 nucleotides line up with TRBD1. Per the germline V gene, CDR1 is MDHEN and CDR2 is SYDVKM. V gave up 7 bases and J gave up 3 bases; unmatched junction bases: 11. The CDR3 loop spans 16 amino acids. As DNA, the CDR3 is TGTGCCAGCACCCTAACAGGGGTAAAATCTAATGAAAAACTGTTTTTT. It translates to CASTLTGVKSNEKLFF. Drawing the rest from reference TRBV28 and TRBJ1-4, the complete variable domain is DVKVTQSSRYLVKRTGEKVFLECVQDMDHENMFWYRQDPGLGLRLIYFSYDVKMKEKGDIPEGYSVSREKKERFSLILESASTNQTSMYLCASTLTGVKSNEKLFFGSGTQLSVL.

The V call is TRBV7-7, the J call TRBJ2-5; TRBD1 agrees at 7 bases. The CDR3 totals 15 residues. Per germline, CDR1 SSHAT and CDR2 FNYEAQ (reference sequence). V was clipped by 4 bases and J by 2 bases; unmatched bases: 7. CDR3 DNA: TGTGCCAGCAGCTGGGGGACAGCCAAACAAGAGACCCAGTACTTC. Translated, it gives CASSWGTAKQETQYF.

The chain recombines TRBV29-1 with TRBJ2-7; 8 positions match TRBD1. CDR3 length: 14 amino acids. Germline V gene data show CDR1 as SQVTM and CDR2 as ANQGSEA. Germline trimming cut 6 bases from V and 3 bases from J; bases unmatched to any gene: 10. The CDR3 DNA follows: TGCAGCGTGCAGTACAGGGGGAAGGTCTACGAGCAGTACTTC. As protein: CSVQYRGKVYEQYF.

The chain has TRBV4-3 and TRBJ2-7, with TRBD1 matching over 8 bases. The CDR3 consists of 14 residues. V shed 4 bases, J shed 4 bases, and the junction held 6 bases outside the gene matches. Germline CDR1 reads LGHNA; CDR2 reads YSLEER. The CDR3: CASSPGTGGYEQYF. In DNA form, the CDR3 reads TGCGCCAGCAGCCCAGGGACAGGTGGGTACGAGCAGTACTTC.

The V and J genes are TRBV4-3 and TRBJ2-4, with TRBD1 matching 11 bases. The CDR3 totals 15 residues. Germline loops: CDR1 LGHNA, CDR2 YSLEER. Trimming cost V 4 bases and J 8 bases; bases outside gene matches: 7. CDR3 protein: CASSRWTGGTDIQYF. The CDR3 DNA reads as TGCGCCAGCAGCCGCTGGACAGGGGGCACGGACATTCAGTACTTC.

This chain connects TRBV6-5 to TRBJ2-3; no clear D gene. The CDR3 runs to 13 residues. Germline V gives CDR1 MNHEY, CDR2 SVGAGI. Trimming cost V 5 bases and J 9 bases, with 15 bases left between them. CDR3 DNA: TGTGCCAGCAGTAACCGACCGGACCCAACGCAGTATTTT. The encoded protein is CASSNRPDPTQYF.

The chain couples TRBV5-4 to TRBJ1-5; no firm D call. The CDR3 spans 14 residues. The germline V gene encodes CDR1 SGHNT and CDR2 YYREEE (reference sequence). V was clipped by 0 bases and J by 5 bases, with 9 bases between them. The CDR3 region has the DNA TGTGCCAGCAGCTTGGGAGAGGGATATCAGCCCCAGCATTTT. It codes for CASSLGEGYQPQHF. Supplemented by reference TRBV5-4 and TRBJ1-5, the full variable domain reads ETGVTQSPTHLIKTRGQQVTLRCSSQSGHNTVSWYQQALGQGPQFIFQYYREEENGRGNFPPRFSGLQFPNYSSELNVNALELDDSALYLCASSLGEGYQPQHFGDGTRLSIL.

The chain uses TRBV29-1 and TRBJ2-3; a weak D match, TRBD1 (5 bases). Per the germline V gene, CDR1 is SQVTM and CDR2 is ANQGSEA. Trimming removed 4 bases from V and 1 base from J, with 9 bases in between. This CDR3 contains 13 residues. The DNA for the CDR3 is TGCAGCGTTGCCAGGGTAGGCACAGATACGCAGTATTTT. Its translation is CSVARVGTDTQYF.

The V call is TRBV19, the J call TRBJ2-3, with D possibly TRBD2 on 5 matching bases. With 5 bases removed from V and 3 bases from J, the gap between germline ends came to 12 bases. The germline V gene encodes CDR1 LNHDA and CDR2 SQIVND (reference sequence). The CDR3 is 14 residues long. For the CDR3, the DNA is TGTGCCAGTAGTGCCCGGGGAACGACAGATACGCAGTATTTT. It codes for CASSARGTTDTQYF.

V usage is TRBV9 and J usage is TRBJ1-4, with a weak D call TRBD1 (6 bases). V gave up 4 bases and J gave up 0 bases, with 16 bases separating them. This CDR3 is 17 amino acids long. From germline, CDR1 is SGDLS and CDR2 YYNGEE. CDR3 in amino acids: CASSTYRDPSTNEKLFF. The CDR3 DNA sequence: TGTGCCAGCAGCACCTACAGGGATCCTTCAACTAATGAAAAACTGTTTTTT.

The chain couples TRBV19 to TRBJ1-1, with unresolved D. The CDR3 is made up of 15 amino acids. Germline CDR1 LNHDA, CDR2 SQIVND (reference sequence). V shed 1 base and J shed 10 bases, with 19 bases lying between them. The CDR3 coding sequence is TGTGCCAGTAGTATAGTAGGCCAGACTTCAAGTGGAGCTTTCTTT. Residues: CASSIVGQTSSGAFF.

In this sample, this clone turned up a few times. The V call is TRBV5-1, the J call TRBJ2-3; maybe TRBD1 (6 bases). The CDR3 has 16 residues. The V and J ends lost 0 bases and 6 bases respectively, with 17 bases between them. The germline gives CDR1 SGHRS, CDR2 YFSETQ. The CDR3 region is CASSLEWGLAMDTQYF. The CDR3 DNA reads as TGCGCCAGCAGCTTGGAATGGGGGCTAGCCATGGATACGCAGTATTTT.

This chain joins TRBV27 and TRBJ1-1, with TRBD1 matching 8 bases. Germline trimming cut 8 bases from V and 1 base from J; bases unmatched to any gene: 6. Germline V gives CDR1 MNHEY, CDR2 SMNVEV (reference sequence). CDR3 length: 14 residues. This CDR3 is CASRYRGENTEAFF. The CDR3 DNA reads as TGTGCCAGCCGCTACAGGGGGGAGAACACTGAAGCTTTCTTT.

J is TRBJ2-1 and V is TRBV7-2; 14 bases agree with TRBD2. The CDR3 length is 15 residues. The J segment lost 16 bases and the V segment lost 3 bases, leaving 11 bases of the junction unmatched. Germline V gene lookup returns CDR1 SGHTA and CDR2 FQGNSA. The DNA of the CDR3 is TGTGCCAGCAGCTTCGCCCCGACTAGCGGGAGGGCTGGCTTCTTC. It encodes CASSFAPTSGRAGFF. Full variable domain (missing parts from reference TRBV7-2 and TRBJ2-1): GAGVSQSPSNKVTEKGKDVELRCDPISGHTALYWYRQSLGQGLEFLIYFQGNSAPDKSGLPSDRFSAERTGGSVSTLTIQRTQQEDSAVYLCASSFAPTSGRAGFFGPGTRLTVL.

This sequence joins TRBV7-6 and TRBJ2-7; 11 nucleotides match TRBD2. V gave up 7 bases and J gave up 4 bases; unmatched junction bases: 6. This CDR3 has 14 amino acids. In germline, CDR1 is SGHVS, CDR2 FNYEAQ. CDR3 protein: CASTQGLADYEQYF. CDR3 DNA sequence: TGTGCCAGCACCCAGGGACTAGCGGATTACGAGCAGTACTTC. The full variable domain, its missing parts supplied by reference TRBV7-6 and TRBJ2-7, is GAGVSQSPRYKVTKRGQDVALRCDPISGHVSLYWYRQALGQGPEFLTYFNYEAQQDKSGLPNDRFSAERPEGSISTLTIQRTEQRDSAMYRCASTQGLADYEQYFGPGTRLTVT.

The genes are TRBV18 and TRBJ2-5, with unresolved D. Germline V gene sequence: CDR1 KGHSH, CDR2 LQKENI. Trimming took 3 bases from V and 2 from J, leaving 10 bases between them. The CDR3 sequence is 14 residues long. DNA for the CDR3: TGTGCCAGCTCACCCGCAGTAAGACAAGAGACCCAGTACTTC. It specifies CASSPAVRQETQYF.

The chain is built from TRBV4-1 and TRBJ1-2; perhaps TRBD1 as D (5 bases). The CDR3 totals 16 residues. Germline V CDR1 and CDR2: MGHRA, YSYEKL. V lost 0 bases to trimming and J lost 4 bases, with 15 bases between them. For the CDR3, the DNA is TGCGCCAGCAGCCAAGAAGGTCCTCCGGGGGGCTATGGCTACACCTTC. Amino acids: CASSQEGPPGGYGYTF.

The chain joins TRBV27 to TRBJ2-3; 7 positions match TRBD2. The ends lost 6 bases at V and 5 bases at J; junction bases unmatched: 11. The CDR3 loop spans 15 amino acids. CDR1 is MNHEY, CDR2 SMNVEV, per germline (reference sequence). CDR3 sequence reads: CASSSYGEGQDTQYF. The CDR3, as DNA: TGTGCCAGCAGCTCGTACGGGGAGGGCCAAGATACGCAGTATTTT.

The rearrangement links TRBV7-8 to TRBJ1-5, with unresolved D. Trimming took off 2 bases at V and 3 bases at J, with 20 bases between the two ends. The CDR3 extends over 18 amino acids. Germline values: CDR1 SGHVS, CDR2 FQNEAQ. The CDR3 sequence: CASSLSPESRPNNQPQHF. The CDR3 DNA is TGTGCCAGCAGCTTATCCCCTGAGTCCAGGCCGAACAATCAGCCCCAGCATTTT.

The rearrangement uses TRBV18 and TRBJ1-1, with no clear D. The V end lost 3 bases, the J end lost 3 bases, and 8 bases lay between the germline ends. CDR1 and CDR2 (germline): KGHSH, LQKENI. This CDR3 is built from 13 residues. The DNA of the CDR3 is TGTGCCAGCTCACCCAAGGAGGACACTGAAGCTTTCTTT. It translates to CASSPKEDTEAFF. The full variable domain, with the rest looked up from reference TRBV18 and TRBJ1-1, is NAGVMQNPRHLVRRRGQEARLRCSPMKGHSHVYWYRQLPEEGLKFMVYLQKENIIDESGMPKERFSAEFPKEGPSILRIQQVVRGDSAAYFCASSPKEDTEAFFGQGTRLTVV.

The chain combines TRBV9 with TRBJ2-7; 12 bases are a match to TRBD2. The CDR3 consists of 15 residues. Germline V gives CDR1 SGDLS, CDR2 YYNGEE. J lost 5 bases, V lost 0 bases, and 3 bases had no gene match. The CDR3 is CASSVAGLAGNEQYF. The CDR3 bases are TGTGCCAGCAGCGTAGCTGGACTAGCGGGAAACGAGCAGTACTTC.

This sequence joins TRBV4-1 and TRBJ1-2; TRBD1 agrees at 7 bases. Losses at the gene ends were 0 bases for V and 2 bases for J; bases not matched to a gene: 0. The CDR3 sequence is 14 residues long. Germline values: CDR1 MGHRA, CDR2 YSYEKL. The CDR3 loop is CASSQEGQNYGYTF. CDR3 coding DNA: TGCGCCAGCAGCCAAGAGGGACAGAACTATGGCTACACCTTC.

The chain combines TRBV7-2 with TRBJ2-7; TRBD1 matches at 7 bases. The CDR3 runs 14 residues. Germline CDR1 and CDR2: SGHTA and FQGNSA. V was clipped by 5 bases and J by 7 bases; unmatched bases: 11. DNA of the CDR3: TGTGCCAGCAGCCTCGGGACAGCCGACTGGGAGCAGTACTTC. Its protein is CASSLGTADWEQYF. The full variable domain, in which reference TRBV7-2 and TRBJ2-7 provide the parts outside the CDR3, is GAGVSQSPSNKVTEKGKDVELRCDPISGHTALYWYRQSLGQGLEFLIYFQGNSAPDKSGLPSDRFSAERTGGSVSTLTIQRTQQEDSAVYLCASSLGTADWEQYFGPGTRLTVT.

This chain links TRBV7-6 with TRBJ2-7, with unresolved D. The ends were cut back, 5 bases at V and 3 bases at J, with 11 bases in the middle. This CDR3 is built from 13 residues. Germline CDR1 is SGHVS and CDR2 is FNYEAQ. The CDR3 DNA is TGTGCCAGCAGCCCCCTTGAGGTCTACGAGCAGTACTTC. Translating gives CASSPLEVYEQYF.

The sample holds one count of this clone. The chain joins TRBV11-2 to TRBJ2-3; no firm D call. V lost 2 bases and J 4 bases, leaving 13 bases between the germline ends. From germline, CDR1 is SGHAT and CDR2 FQNNGV. CDR3 size: 15 residues. CDR3 nucleotides: TGTGCCAGCAGCTTATCTCCGAGGTCCGCAGATACGCAGTATTTT. This gives the protein CASSLSPRSADTQYF.